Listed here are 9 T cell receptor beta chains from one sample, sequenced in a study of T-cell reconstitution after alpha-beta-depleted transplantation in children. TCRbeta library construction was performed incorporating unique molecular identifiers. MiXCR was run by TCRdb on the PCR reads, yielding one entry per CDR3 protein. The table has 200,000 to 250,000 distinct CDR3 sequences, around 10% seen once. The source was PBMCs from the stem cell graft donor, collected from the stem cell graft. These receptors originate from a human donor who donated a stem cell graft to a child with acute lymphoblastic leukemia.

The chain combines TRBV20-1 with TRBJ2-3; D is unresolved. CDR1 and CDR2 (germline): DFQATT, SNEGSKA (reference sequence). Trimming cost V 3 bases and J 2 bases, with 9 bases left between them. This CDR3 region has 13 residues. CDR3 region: CSARIPVTDTQYF. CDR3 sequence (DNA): TGCAGTGCTAGGATCCCGGTCACAGATACGCAGTATTTT.

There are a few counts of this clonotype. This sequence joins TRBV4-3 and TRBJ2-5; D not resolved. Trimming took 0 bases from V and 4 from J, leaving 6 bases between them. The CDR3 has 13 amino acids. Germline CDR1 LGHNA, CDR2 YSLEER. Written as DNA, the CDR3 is TGCGCCAGCAGCCAAGAAACTTCAGAGACCCAGTACTTC. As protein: CASSQETSETQYF.

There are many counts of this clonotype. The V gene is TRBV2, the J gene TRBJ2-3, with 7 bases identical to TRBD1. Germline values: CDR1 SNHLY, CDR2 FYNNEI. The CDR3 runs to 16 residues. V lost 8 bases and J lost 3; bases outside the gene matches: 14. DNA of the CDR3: TGTGCCAGCTCAAAGGGCTTACGACAGGGAACAGATACGCAGTATTTT. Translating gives CASSKGLRQGTDTQYF.

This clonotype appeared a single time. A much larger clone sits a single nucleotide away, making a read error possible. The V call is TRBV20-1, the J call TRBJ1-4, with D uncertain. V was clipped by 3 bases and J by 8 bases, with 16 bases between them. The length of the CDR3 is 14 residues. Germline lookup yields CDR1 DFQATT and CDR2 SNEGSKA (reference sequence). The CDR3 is CSASGPAVEEKLFF. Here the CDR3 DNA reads TGCAGTGCTAGCGGGCCCGCTGTCGAAGAAAAACTGTTTTTT.

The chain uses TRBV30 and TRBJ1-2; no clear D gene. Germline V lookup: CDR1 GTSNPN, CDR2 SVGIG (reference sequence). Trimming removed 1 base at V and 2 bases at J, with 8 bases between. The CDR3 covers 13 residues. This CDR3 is CAWSADGNYGYTF. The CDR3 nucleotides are TGTGCCTGGAGTGCCGACGGGAACTATGGCTACACCTTC.

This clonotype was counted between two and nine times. CDR3 loop: CASSLANQGRIPYEQYF. The CDR3, as DNA: TGCGCCAGCAGCTTGGCCAACCAAGGACGGATTCCCTACGAGCAGTACTTC. V gene TRBV5-1 combines with J gene TRBJ2-7; D is undetermined. The ends were cut back, 0 bases at V and 2 bases at J, with 18 bases in the middle. CDR3 length equals 17 residues. Germline V gene sequence: CDR1 SGHRS, CDR2 YFSETQ. Full variable domain (outside the CDR3, taken from reference TRBV5-1 and TRBJ2-7): KAGVTQTPRYLIKTRGQQVTLSCSPISGHRSVSWYQQTPGQGLQFLFEYFSETQRNKGNFPGRFSGRQFSNSRSEMNVSTLELGDSALYLCASSLANQGRIPYEQYFGPGTRLTVT.

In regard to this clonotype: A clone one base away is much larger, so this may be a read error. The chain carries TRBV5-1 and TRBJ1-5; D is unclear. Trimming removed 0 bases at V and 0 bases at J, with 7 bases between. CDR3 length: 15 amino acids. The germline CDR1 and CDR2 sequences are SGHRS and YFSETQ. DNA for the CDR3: TGCGCCAGCAGCTTGGTTGGGGATAGCAATCAGCCCCAGCATTTT. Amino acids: CASSLVGDSNQPQHF.

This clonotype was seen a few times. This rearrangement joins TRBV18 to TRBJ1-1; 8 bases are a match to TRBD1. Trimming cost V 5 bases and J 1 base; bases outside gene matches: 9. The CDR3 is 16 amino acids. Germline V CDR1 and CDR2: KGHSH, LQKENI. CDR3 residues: CASSAGQGGGNTEAFF. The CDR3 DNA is TGTGCCAGCTCAGCTGGACAGGGAGGGGGGAACACTGAAGCTTTCTTT.

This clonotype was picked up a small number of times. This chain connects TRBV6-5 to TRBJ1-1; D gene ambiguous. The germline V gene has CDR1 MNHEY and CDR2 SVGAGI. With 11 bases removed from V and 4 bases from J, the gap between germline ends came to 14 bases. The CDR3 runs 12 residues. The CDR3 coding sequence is TGTGCCCGCGGCAAAGCGACCACTGAAGCTTTCTTT. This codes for CARGKATTEAFF.